This is a list of T cell receptor beta chains from one sample in a study of chemoradiotherapy in HPV16-positive cancers. Only in-frame clones appear in the TCRdb table, and some are missing; sequencing was by immunoSEQ multiplex PCR. In the table there are about 12,000 clones, approximately 85% of which are singletons. Sample: blood, taken from a patient who underwent chemoradiotherapy. The receptors were sampled from a human donor with HPV-associated anogenital cancer. CDR3s include the opening cysteine and the closing phenylalanine or tryptophan. The D gene is left open where the match is weak. Part of the rows lack a size; the others show once, few, many or a class for expanded clones.

j_call d_call v_call clone_size cdr3_nt cdr3_aa
TRBJ2-5 TRBD2 TRBV5-4 NA TGTGCCAGCAGATCCGTTAGCGGGGGTGCGGAGACCCAGTACTTC CASRSVSGGAETQYF
TRBJ2-3 TRBD2 TRBV15 NA TGTGCCACCAGCAGAGAACTAGCGGGGACCTTGGATACGCAGTATTTT CATSRELAGTLDTQYF
TRBJ2-7 NA TRBV18 NA TGTGCCAGCTCACCTGAGCGGTACCTTAATTCAGAGCAGTACTTC CASSPERYLNSEQYF
TRBJ1-2 TRBD1 TRBV28 NA TGTGCCAGCAGCCGTGCCCTGGGACAGAGTAAGGGCTACACCTTC CASSRALGQSKGYTF
TRBJ2-7 NA TRBV19 NA TGTGCCAGTAGTATAAACAGCCCCTACGAGCAGTACTTC CASSINSPYEQYF
TRBJ1-2 NA TRBV7-2 few TGTGCCAGCAGCTTAGTGGCGGACTATGGCTACACCTTC CASSLVADYGYTF
TRBJ2-1 NA TRBV25-1 large TGTGCCAGCAGTGGGCCGGATGAGCAGTTCTTC CASSGPDEQFF
TRBJ2-1 TRBD2 TRBV7-2 once TGTGCCAGCAGCCACCGGACTAGCGGGAGGATTGAGCAGTTCTTC CASSHRTSGRIEQFF
TRBJ1-1 TRBD1 TRBV5-1 NA TGCGCCAGCAGCGCGGCAGCGGACAGGGTGGGCACTGAAGCTTTCTTT CASSAAADRVGTEAFF
TRBJ2-1 NA TRBV1 few TGCACCAGCAGCCAAGATCCCATAGGCGGGGGGGCAAATGAGCAGTTCTTC CTSSQDPIGGGANEQFF
TRBJ1-4 NA TRBV27 NA TGTGCCAGCACCAGGGGTGGGGGAGGGGAAAAACTGTTTTTT CASTRGGGGEKLFF
TRBJ1-1 NA TRBV6-1 NA TGTGCCACAGATGTATGGGGTGGGGACACTGAAGCTTTCTTT CATDVWGGDTEAFF
TRBJ2-3 TRBD2 TRBV7-8 NA TGTGCCAGCAGCCCAGGCGTTAGCGGGTATAGCACAGATACGCAGTATTTT CASSPGVSGYSTDTQYF
TRBJ2-4 NA TRBV5-1 NA TGCGCCAGCAGCAGACTAGACCGCGGCGAAAACATTCAGTACTTC CASSRLDRGENIQYF
TRBJ2-3 NA TRBV7-9 NA TGTGCCAGCAGCTTAGGAACCACAGATACGCAGTATTTT CASSLGTTDTQYF
TRBJ1-1 NA TRBV4-2 few TGTGCCAGCAGCCAAGACAGGGACACTGAAGCTTTCTTT CASSQDRDTEAFF
TRBJ2-2 NA TRBV7-3 few TGTGCCAGCAGCTTAAACCAGGCCGGGGAGCTGTTTTTT CASSLNQAGELFF
TRBJ1-3 NA TRBV7-2 NA TGTGCCAGCAGCTCCACCAGAGGCGCTAGAAACACCATATATTTT CASSSTRGARNTIYF
TRBJ1-1 NA TRBV5-1 few TGCGCCAGCCGGGGGGGCTACACTGAAGCTTTCTTT CASRGGYTEAFF
TRBJ2-3 TRBD2 TRBV5-1 NA TGCGCCAGCAGCTTGGTAGCGGGGGGAGTCACAGATACGCAGTATTTT CASSLVAGGVTDTQYF
TRBJ2-3 NA TRBV2 NA TGTGCCATCGGTCCTAGCACAGATACGCAGTATTTT CAIGPSTDTQYF
TRBJ2-5 TRBD1 TRBV2 NA TGTGCCAGCAGTGGACTCTCCCGACAGGGGGCCCGGGAGACCCAGTACTTC CASSGLSRQGARETQYF
TRBJ1-6 NA TRBV6-5 few TGTGCCAGCAGTTACGGGTCAGGGTGGAATTCACCCCTCCACTTT CASSYGSGWNSPLHF
TRBJ1-4 NA TRBV19 few TGTGCCAGTAGCCCCTCCGGCCGTCGGGGAAAACTGTTTTTT CASSPSGRRGKLFF
TRBJ1-3 TRBD1 TRBV5-1 NA TGCGCCAGCAGTCCCGGGACAGGGGGAAACACCATATATTTT CASSPGTGGNTIYF
TRBJ2-3 TRBD2 TRBV19 NA TGTGCCAGTAGTATAGCTGCTAGCGGGGGAGATACGCAGTATTTT CASSIAASGGDTQYF
TRBJ2-5 TRBD2 TRBV29-1 NA TGCAGCGTTGGGTTAGCGGGGGTTCAAGAGACCCAGTACTTC CSVGLAGVQETQYF
TRBJ2-7 TRBD1 TRBV7-8 NA TGTGCCAGCAGCGCAAAGTGGGGGACAGGTTCGAGGTACGAGCAGTACTTC CASSAKWGTGSRYEQYF
TRBJ2-4 NA TRBV7-9 NA TGTGCCAGCAGCGTGCGGACAGCCAAAAACATTCAGTACTTC CASSVRTAKNIQYF
TRBJ1-3 NA TRBV6-1 NA TGTGCCAGCAGTGTGTTAGGATGGGGAAACACCATATATTTT CASSVLGWGNTIYF
TRBJ2-7 NA TRBV6-5 NA TGTGCCAGCAGTTACTCGATTGGCTCCTACGAGCAGTACTTC CASSYSIGSYEQYF
TRBJ2-1 TRBD2 TRBV30 NA TGTGCCTGGAACCAGGGACTAGCGGGGGAATTTTACAATGAGCAGTTCTTC CAWNQGLAGEFYNEQFF
TRBJ2-7 NA TRBV14 NA TGTGCCAGCAGCCCAACCGACAGGATCTCCTACGAGCAGTACTTC CASSPTDRISYEQYF
TRBJ2-7 NA TRBV28 NA TGTGCCAGCAGTTTGGGTGGAGGGGCAGGTTGGAAGCAGTACTTC CASSLGGGAGWKQYF
TRBJ1-2 NA TRBV5-4 NA TGTGCCAGCAGCTTGGCCGGCGGCAGGGGTTCGAGGGGGAACTATGGCTACACCTTC CASSLAGGRGSRGNYGYTF
TRBJ1-5 TRBD1 TRBV2 NA TGTGCCAGCAGTGACGAAACCGGGACAGCTAATCAGCCCCAGCATTTT CASSDETGTANQPQHF
TRBJ1-1 NA TRBV6-1 NA TGTGCCAGCACGTATAGCACGGGCACTGAAGCTTTCTTT CASTYSTGTEAFF
TRBJ2-5 TRBD1 TRBV6-1 NA TGTGCCAGCAGTGAATCAACAGGGGCCCAAGAGACCCAGTACTTC CASSESTGAQETQYF
TRBJ1-1 NA TRBV10-3 NA TGTGCCATCAGTGAGCTTAGGTTTGGAGCTTTCTTT CAISELRFGAFF
TRBJ2-3 NA TRBV2 NA TGTGCCAGCAGCGGGAGGGGGCGCGGGGATACGCAGTATTTT CASSGRGRGDTQYF
TRBJ1-5 TRBD1 TRBV10-2 NA TGCGCCAGTTCGACAGGGGCTAACAATCAGCCCCAGCATTTT CASSTGANNQPQHF
TRBJ1-2 NA TRBV9 NA TGTGCCAGCAGTATGTTGAGCGGCCGCGGTCTTGGCTACACCTTC CASSMLSGRGLGYTF
TRBJ2-5 NA TRBV5-1 NA TGCGCCAGCAGCTCCGGAACCGGGTACCAAGAGACCCAGTACTTC CASSSGTGYQETQYF
TRBJ2-3 TRBD2 TRBV7-9 NA TGTGCCAGCAGTTCTAGCGGGGGTACTAGCACAGATACGCAGTATTTT CASSSSGGTSTDTQYF
TRBJ1-1 NA TRBV6-6 NA TGTGCCAGCACCTTGACAGTGAACACTGAAGCTTTCTTT CASTLTVNTEAFF